The next 23 T cell receptor beta chains were all read from a single sample in a study of T cells expressing NK-cell markers. TCRdb reanalyzed the 5' RACE reads and collapses them to one entry per CDR3 protein, without DNA. The sample's table shows about 430,000 distinct CDR3 sequences. Sequencing input: blood T cells: a sorted CD56 or NKG2C T cell subset, CD4+ or CD8+ T cells, or bulk PBMC T cells (not recorded which). The receptors were gathered from a woman in her forties or fifties in good health.

The rearrangement uses TRBV12-3 or TRBV12-4 and TRBJ2-1; the TCRdb call, TRBD2, lacks DNA for checking. The CDR3 sequence is 13 residues long. This chain's CDR3 is CASIQASSDEQFF.

The chain joins TRBV6-1 to TRBJ2-3; the TCRdb D gene call, TRBD2, has no DNA to confirm it. CDR3 length: 14 residues. The germline CDR1 and CDR2 sequences are MNHNS and SASEGT. CDR3 amino acids: CASPAGAVTDTQYF.

This sequence joins TRBV7-2 and TRBJ2-3; TCRdb calls TRBD1, which cannot be checked without DNA. The length of the CDR3 is 13 residues. CDR1 SGHTA and CDR2 FQGNSA come from the germline V gene. The CDR3 here is CASRKWGGDTQYF.

The V and J genes are TRBV19 and TRBJ2-2; the TCRdb D gene call, TRBD1, has no DNA to confirm it. The CDR3 is 14 amino acids. Germline V gives CDR1 LNHDA, CDR2 SQIVND (reference sequence). CDR3 protein: CASSTQVRAGELFF. Together with reference TRBV19 and TRBJ2-2, the CDR3 gives the full variable domain: DGGITQSPKYLFRKEGQNVTLSCEQNLNHDAMYWYRQDPGQGLRLIYYSQIVNDFQKGDIAEGYSVSREKKESFPLTVTSAQKNPTAFYLCASSTQVRAGELFFGEGSRLTVL.

This chain links TRBV5-1 with TRBJ2-7; TCRdb selects TRBD1, and the lack of DNA leaves this call unchecked. The CDR3 extends over 16 amino acids. Germline V lookup: CDR1 SGHRS, CDR2 YFSETQ. This CDR3 reads CASSRVETGKPNEQYF.

V usage is TRBV7-2 and J usage is TRBJ2-1; TCRdb gives TRBD2 as the D gene, but with no DNA this cannot be confirmed. Germline V gene data show CDR1 as SGHTA and CDR2 as FQGNSA. This CDR3 comprises 16 residues. CDR3 protein: CASSLFPAGAYNEQFF. Using reference TRBV7-2 and TRBJ2-1 for the parts outside the CDR3, the full variable domain is GAGVSQSPSNKVTEKGKDVELRCDPISGHTALYWYRQSLGQGLEFLIYFQGNSAPDKSGLPSDRFSAERTGGSVSTLTIQRTQQEDSAVYLCASSLFPAGAYNEQFFGPGTRLTVL.

This chain joins TRBV16 and TRBJ2-7. This CDR3 comprises 13 residues. Germline assignment: CDR1 KGHSY and CDR2 FQNENV. CDR3 residues: CASSQSMGKGQYF.

The V call is TRBV6-5, the J call TRBJ1-2; checking the TCRdb D call of TRBD1 is not possible without DNA. CDR3 length equals 14 residues. The germline V gene encodes CDR1 MNHEY and CDR2 SVGAGI. The CDR3 is CASSYLKGDYGYTF.

The rearrangement links TRBV10-3 to TRBJ2-4; lacking DNA, the TRBD2 call made by TCRdb goes unchecked. CDR1 ENHRY and CDR2 SYGVKD come from the germline V gene. The CDR3 runs to 17 residues. The CDR3 sequence is CAISESGGSGVKNIQYF.

This chain connects TRBV5-1 to TRBJ2-5; checking the TCRdb D call of TRBD2 is not possible without DNA. The CDR3 has 15 amino acids. CDR1 is SGHRS and CDR2 is YFSETQ in the germline V gene. The CDR3 region is CASSSGSGIGETQYF.

This chain uses TRBV4-2 with TRBJ2-1; TCRdb lists TRBD1, though no DNA is available to test this call. The CDR3 has 13 amino acids. Looked up from germline, CDR1 is LGHNA and CDR2 is YNFKEQ. The CDR3 sequence: CASSQARGYEQFF.

The chain couples TRBV13 to TRBJ2-1; there is no DNA to check the TCRdb D call of TRBD2. The CDR3 has 15 residues. From germline, CDR1 is PRHDT and CDR2 FYEKMQ (reference sequence). The CDR3 sequence: CASSHWTSGRHEQFF.

The rearrangement links TRBV3-1 to TRBJ2-1. The CDR3 contains 14 residues. Germline CDR1 LGHDT, CDR2 YNNKEL (reference sequence). The CDR3 loop reads CASSPRQAYNEQFF.

The chain employs TRBV3-1 and TRBJ1-4; checking the TCRdb D call of TRBD1 is not possible without DNA. Per the germline V gene, CDR1 is LGHDT and CDR2 is YNNKEL (reference sequence). CDR3 length equals 15 residues. This CDR3 is CASSQGGRGPVKLFF.

The J gene is TRBJ2-7, the V gene TRBV6-4; lacking DNA, the TRBD2 call made by TCRdb goes unchecked. Germline loops: CDR1 MRHNA, CDR2 SNTAGT. This CDR3 is built from 14 residues. CDR3 loop: CASSPRPGEGEQYF.

The chain is built from TRBV12-3 or TRBV12-4 and TRBJ1-3. CDR3 length: 16 residues. CDR3 residues: CASSPGGALSGNTIYF.

The chain couples TRBV21-1 to TRBJ2-3; TCRdb indicates TRBD1, and absent DNA this call remains unverified. TRBV21-1 is given as a pseudogene. The CDR3 is 18 residues long. The CDR3 reads CASSAGASTEKDTDTQYF.

This sequence joins TRBV24-1 and TRBJ2-1; TCRdb selects TRBD2, and the lack of DNA leaves this call unchecked. This CDR3 has 15 residues. Germline CDR1 is KGHDR and CDR2 is SFDVKD. The CDR3 is CATSDTGLENNEQFF.

The V call is TRBV10-3, the J call TRBJ2-2; the D gene TCRdb calls, TRBD2, cannot be checked with no DNA. The CDR3 contains 14 residues. Germline CDR1 is ENHRY and CDR2 is SYGVKD. The CDR3 region is CAVGVGPHTGELFF.

The CDR3 sequence is CASSVKGTNTEAFF. The rearrangement joins TRBV9 to TRBJ1-1; TCRdb's assignment of TRBD1 cannot be checked, as there is no DNA. The germline CDR1 and CDR2 sequences are SGDLS and YYNGEE. CDR3 size: 14 residues.

The V gene is TRBV7-9, the J gene TRBJ1-1; TCRdb outputs TRBD1, but without DNA this stays unchecked. The CDR3 is 15 residues long. Germline assignment: CDR1 SEHNR and CDR2 FQNEAQ (reference sequence). The CDR3 reads CASSLVSGENTEAFF.

The chain employs TRBV27 and TRBJ2-7; TCRdb gives TRBD1 as the D gene, but with no DNA this cannot be confirmed. The CDR3 is 14 residues long. Germline-derived CDR1 and CDR2 are MNHEY and SMNVEV (reference sequence). Here the CDR3 reads CASSLGPPSYEQYF.

J is TRBJ1-1 and V is TRBV5-1; as DNA is missing, the TRBD1 call by TCRdb cannot be tested. CDR1 is SGHRS and CDR2 is YFSETQ in the germline V gene. The CDR3 is 16 amino acids. Here the CDR3 reads CASSPGLGDLNTEAFF.